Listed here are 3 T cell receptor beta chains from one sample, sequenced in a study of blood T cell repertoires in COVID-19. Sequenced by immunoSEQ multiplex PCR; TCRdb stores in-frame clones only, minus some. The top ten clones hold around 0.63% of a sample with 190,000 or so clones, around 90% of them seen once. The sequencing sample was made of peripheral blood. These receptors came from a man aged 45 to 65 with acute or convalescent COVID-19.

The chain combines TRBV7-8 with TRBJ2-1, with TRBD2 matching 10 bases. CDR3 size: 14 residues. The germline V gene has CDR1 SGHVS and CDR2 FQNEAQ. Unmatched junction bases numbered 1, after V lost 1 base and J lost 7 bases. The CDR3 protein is CASSLGTSGNEQFF. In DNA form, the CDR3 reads TGTGCCAGCAGCTTAGGGACTAGCGGTAATGAGCAGTTCTTC.

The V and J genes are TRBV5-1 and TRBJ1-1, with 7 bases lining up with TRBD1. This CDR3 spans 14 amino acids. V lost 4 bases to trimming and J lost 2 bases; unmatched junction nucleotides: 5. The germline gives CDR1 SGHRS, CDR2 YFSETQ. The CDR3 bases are TGCGCCAGCAGCGCCGGGACAGTCAACACTGAAGCTTTCTTT. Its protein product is CASSAGTVNTEAFF.

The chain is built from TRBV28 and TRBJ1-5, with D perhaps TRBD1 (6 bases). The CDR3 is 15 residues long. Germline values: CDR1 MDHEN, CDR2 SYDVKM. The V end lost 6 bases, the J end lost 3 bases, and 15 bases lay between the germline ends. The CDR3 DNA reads TGTGCCAGCAGCCCAATAGACAGGAACAATCAGCCCCAGCATTTT. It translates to CASSPIDRNNQPQHF.